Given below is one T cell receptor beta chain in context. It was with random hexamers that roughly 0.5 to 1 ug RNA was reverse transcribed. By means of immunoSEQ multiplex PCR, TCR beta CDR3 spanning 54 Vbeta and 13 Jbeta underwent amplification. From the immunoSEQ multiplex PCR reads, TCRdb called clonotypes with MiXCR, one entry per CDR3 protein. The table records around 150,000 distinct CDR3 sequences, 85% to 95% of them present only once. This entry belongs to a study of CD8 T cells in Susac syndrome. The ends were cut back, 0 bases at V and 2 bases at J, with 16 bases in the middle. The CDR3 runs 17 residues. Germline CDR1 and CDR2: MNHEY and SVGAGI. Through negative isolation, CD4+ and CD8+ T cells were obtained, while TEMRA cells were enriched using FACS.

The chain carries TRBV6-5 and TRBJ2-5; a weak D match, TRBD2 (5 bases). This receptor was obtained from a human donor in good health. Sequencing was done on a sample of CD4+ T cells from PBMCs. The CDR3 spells CASSYSARAGGQETQYF. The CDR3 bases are TGTGCCAGCAGTTACTCGGCCCGGGCGGGTGGGCAAGAGACCCAGTACTTC.